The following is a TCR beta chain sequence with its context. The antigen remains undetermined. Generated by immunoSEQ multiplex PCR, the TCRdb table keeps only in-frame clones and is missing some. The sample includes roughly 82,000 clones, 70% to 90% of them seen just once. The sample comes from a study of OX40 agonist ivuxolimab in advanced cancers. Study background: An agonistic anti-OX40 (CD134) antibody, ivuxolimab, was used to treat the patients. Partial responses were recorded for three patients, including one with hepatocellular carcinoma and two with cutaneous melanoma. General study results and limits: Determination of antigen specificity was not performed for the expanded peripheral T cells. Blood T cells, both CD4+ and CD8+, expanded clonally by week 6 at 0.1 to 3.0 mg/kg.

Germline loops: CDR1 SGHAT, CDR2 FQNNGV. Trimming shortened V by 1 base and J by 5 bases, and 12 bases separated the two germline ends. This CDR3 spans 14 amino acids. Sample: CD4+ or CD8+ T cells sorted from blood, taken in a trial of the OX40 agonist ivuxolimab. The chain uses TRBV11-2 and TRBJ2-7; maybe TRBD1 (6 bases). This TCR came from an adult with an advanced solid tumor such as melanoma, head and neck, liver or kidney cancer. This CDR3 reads CASSLGTPGDEQYF. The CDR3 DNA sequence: TGTGCCAGCAGCTTAGGTACGCCAGGGGACGAGCAGTACTTC. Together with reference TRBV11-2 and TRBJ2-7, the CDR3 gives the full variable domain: EAGVAQSPRYKIIEKRQSVAFWCNPISGHATLYWYQQILGQGPKLLIQFQNNGVVDDSQLPKDRFSAERLKGVDSTLKIQPAKLEDSAVYLCASSLGTPGDEQYFGPGTRLTVT.